The 32 T cell receptor beta chains given below trace back to one sample, sequenced in a study of blood T cell repertoires in COVID-19. Data came from immunoSEQ multiplex PCR; TCRdb stores just in-frame clones and leaves some out. Of roughly 250,000 clones in the sample, 82% were seen once. Sample: peripheral blood. Every receptor here comes from a woman over 75 with active or convalescent COVID-19.

J is TRBJ2-1 and V is TRBV5-1, with unresolved D. The CDR3 has 11 amino acids. V was pared by 0 bases and J by 9 bases, with 4 bases between. The germline V gene encodes CDR1 SGHRS and CDR2 YFSETQ. CDR3 loop: CASSLASEQFF. In DNA form, the CDR3 reads TGCGCCAGCAGCTTGGCTAGTGAGCAGTTCTTC.

The chain combines TRBV20-1 with TRBJ1-5; D is perhaps TRBD1 (6 bases). This CDR3 is 15 amino acids long. The V end was cut by 3 bases, the J end by 0 bases, with 12 bases between. Germline assignment: CDR1 DFQATT and CDR2 SNEGSKA (reference sequence). CDR3 DNA: TGCAGTGCTAGTTATTTCAGGGGTAGCAATCAGCCCCAGCATTTT. Residues: CSASYFRGSNQPQHF.

V is TRBV6-1 and J is TRBJ2-7, with 9 positions matching TRBD2. This CDR3 is 13 amino acids long. Germline CDR1 and CDR2: MNHNS and SASEGT. V dropped 2 bases and J dropped 10; count of bases not matched to a gene: 6. The CDR3 DNA is TGTGCCAGCAGTGAACTAGCGGGGACCTCCCAGTACTTC. Protein: CASSELAGTSQYF.

The rearrangement joins TRBV20-1 to TRBJ1-1; D gene uncertain. The CDR3 loop spans 12 amino acids. V lost 3 bases, J lost 5 bases, and 10 bases lay in between. Germline V CDR1 and CDR2: DFQATT, SNEGSKA (reference sequence). CDR3 bases: TGCAGTGCTAGTTCCGGGAGGACTGAAGCTTTCTTT. Protein sequence: CSASSGRTEAFF.

This clone was counted between two and nine times. This chain uses TRBV3-1 (or the pseudogene TRBV3-2) with TRBJ1-1; TRBD1 matches at 9 bases. The CDR3 spans 15 residues. CDR1 is LGHDT and CDR2 is YNNKEL in the germline V gene (reference sequence). With V trimmed by 1 base and J by 1 base, 1 base remained unmatched. DNA of the CDR3: TGTGCCAGCAGCCAAGTGGGACAGGGGAACACTGAAGCTTTCTTT. Translation: CASSQVGQGNTEAFF.

The chain is built from TRBV12-3 or TRBV12-4 and TRBJ2-5; possible D gene TRBD1, 5 bases. V was shortened by 6 bases and J by 5 bases, with 13 bases between the two germline ends. The CDR3 runs to 13 residues. The CDR3 DNA reads as TGTGCCAGCAGGATACAGGTGGGGGAGACCCAGTACTTC. Its translation: CASRIQVGETQYF.

CDR3 DNA: TGTGCCAGCAGCTTTGAGTCTGGGACAGGGATGGAGACCTACGAGCAGTACTTC. It codes for CASSFESGTGMETYEQYF. The rearrangement uses TRBV28 and TRBJ2-7, with 9 bases lining up with TRBD1. J lost 2 bases, V lost 6 bases, and 17 bases had no gene match. Germline CDR1 is MDHEN and CDR2 is SYDVKM. The CDR3 totals 18 residues.

The chain employs TRBV7-8 and TRBJ1-1; D might be TRBD1 (6 bases). The germline gives CDR1 SGHVS, CDR2 FQNEAQ. V lost 1 base to trimming and J lost 5 bases, with 14 bases between them. The CDR3 covers 15 residues. CDR3 sequence reads: CASSLVEQGFTEAFF. CDR3 coding DNA: TGTGCCAGCAGCTTAGTTGAACAGGGATTTACTGAAGCTTTCTTT.

As concerns this clone: Other DNA sequences within the sample encode an identical CDR3. This chain connects TRBV28 to TRBJ2-7; TRBD2 is a possible D gene (6 bases). In germline, CDR1 is MDHEN, CDR2 SYDVKM. The CDR3 is made up of 14 amino acids. V lost 2 bases and J 0 bases, leaving 8 bases between the germline ends. The CDR3 reads CASSLAGISYEQYF. CDR3 nucleotide sequence: TGTGCCAGCAGTTTAGCGGGGATCTCCTACGAGCAGTACTTC. Based on the CDR3 plus reference TRBV28 and TRBJ2-7, the full variable domain is DVKVTQSSRYLVKRTGEKVFLECVQDMDHENMFWYRQDPGLGLRLIYFSYDVKMKEKGDIPEGYSVSREKKERFSLILESASTNQTSMYLCASSLAGISYEQYFGPGTRLTVT.

This clone came up a few times. V gene TRBV25-1 combines with J gene TRBJ2-3, with 10 bases identical to TRBD2. V dropped 8 bases and J dropped 5; count of bases not matched to a gene: 1. The germline gives CDR1 MGHDK, CDR2 SYGVNS. The CDR3 covers 12 residues. CDR3 region: CASGTSVDTQYF. As DNA, the CDR3 is TGTGCCAGCGGGACTAGCGTAGATACGCAGTATTTT.

In regard to this clone: The same CDR3 is also encoded by other DNA sequences in this sample. The chain uses TRBV20-1 and TRBJ2-7; D is unclear. Between the trimmed V and J ends, which lost 3 bases and 0 bases, there was a span of 6 bases. The CDR3 runs to 12 residues. CDR1 is DFQATT, CDR2 SNEGSKA, per germline (reference sequence). In DNA form, the CDR3 reads TGCAGTGCTAGTCCGGGCTCCTACGAGCAGTACTTC. It encodes CSASPGSYEQYF.

The chain has TRBV27 and TRBJ1-3, with D perhaps TRBD1 (5 bases). CDR3 length: 16 amino acids. Germline CDR1 and CDR2: MNHEY and SMNVEV (reference sequence). The V and J ends lost 5 bases and 2 bases respectively, with 16 bases between them. CDR3 residues: CASSPSWAGTGNTIYF. In DNA, the CDR3 is TGTGCCAGCAGTCCTTCCTGGGCAGGGACTGGAAACACCATATATTTT.

The chain links TRBV11-2 to TRBJ2-5; 9 nucleotides match TRBD1. The CDR3 extends over 13 amino acids. Germline V CDR1 and CDR2: SGHAT, FQNNGV. The ends lost 5 bases at V and 3 bases at J; junction bases unmatched: 1. CDR3 DNA sequence: TGTGCCAGCAGCCGGGACAGGGAAGAGACCCAGTACTTC. Translating it yields CASSRDREETQYF.

This clone was detected only a few times. The genes are TRBV4-1 and TRBJ1-5; 9 bases match TRBD1. The CDR3 totals 13 residues. Trimming cost V 6 bases and J 6 bases; bases outside gene matches: 3. The V gene's germline CDR1 is MGHRA and CDR2 YSYEKL. The CDR3, as DNA: TGCGCCAGCAGACAGGGGGCGGGTCAGCCCCAGCATTTT. It yields the protein CASRQGAGQPQHF.

The gene calls are TRBV29-1 and TRBJ1-2; 12 positions match TRBD1. Trimming took 7 bases from V and 8 from J; bases not matched to a gene: 8. The CDR3 totals 13 residues. CDR1 is SQVTM and CDR2 is ANQGSEA in the germline V gene. The CDR3 DNA reads TGCAGCGCCGCCGGGACAGGGGGCTCGGGCTACACCTTC. As protein: CSAAGTGGSGYTF. Full variable domain (missing parts from reference TRBV29-1 and TRBJ1-2): SAVISQKPSRDICQRGTSLTIQCQVDSQVTMMFWYRQQPGQSLTLIATANQGSEATYESGFVIDKFPISRPNLTFSTLTVSNMSPEDSSIYLCSAAGTGGSGYTFGSGTRLTVV.

This clone was counted once. This chain uses TRBV27 with TRBJ1-2, with TRBD1 matching over 9 bases. CDR1 and CDR2 (germline): MNHEY, SMNVEV (reference sequence). The length of the CDR3 is 16 residues. Losses at the gene ends were 6 bases for V and 6 bases for J; bases not matched to a gene: 14. The CDR3: CASRTRDRVQGNGYTF. The CDR3 nucleotides are TGTGCCAGCAGGACCCGGGACAGGGTGCAAGGGAATGGCTACACCTTC.

The gene calls are TRBV7-9 and TRBJ1-2; a weak D match, TRBD1 (6 bases). CDR3 length: 14 amino acids. The ends were cut back, 2 bases at V and 7 bases at J, with 14 bases in the middle. CDR1 is SEHNR, CDR2 FQNEAQ, per germline (reference sequence). CDR3 in amino acids: CASSLPGQGSGYTF. The CDR3 nucleotides read TGTGCCAGCAGCTTACCGGGGCAGGGGTCTGGCTACACCTTC.

The V gene is TRBV27, the J gene TRBJ1-4, with TRBD1 matching over 7 bases. Unmatched junction bases numbered 10, after V lost 4 bases and J lost 8 bases. Germline assignment: CDR1 MNHEY and CDR2 SMNVEV (reference sequence). The CDR3 spans 15 residues. The CDR3 coding sequence is TGTGCCAGCAGTTCTGCGACAGGGCGTGAGGAAAAACTGTTTTTT. Encoded protein: CASSSATGREEKLFF. Complete variable domain (other parts from reference TRBV27 and TRBJ1-4): EAQVTQNPRYLITVTGKKLTVTCSQNMNHEYMSWYRQDPGLGLRQIYYSMNVEVTDKGDVPEGYKVSRKEKRNFPLILESPSPNQTSLYFCASSSATGREEKLFFGSGTQLSVL.

This rearrangement joins TRBV7-2 to TRBJ2-1; 7 bases fit TRBD1. Trimming at V came to 5 bases and at J to 5 bases, leaving 3 bases not matched to a gene. The germline V gene encodes CDR1 SGHTA and CDR2 FQGNSA. CDR3 length equals 13 residues. CDR3 in amino acids: CASSRDRHNEQFF. CDR3 nucleotides: TGTGCCAGCAGCCGGGACAGACACAATGAGCAGTTCTTC.

The chain joins TRBV24-1 to TRBJ2-7; the D gene is possibly TRBD1 (6 bases). CDR3 length: 12 amino acids. The germline V gene has CDR1 KGHDR and CDR2 SFDVKD. Trimming cost V 6 bases and J 3 bases, with 8 bases left between them. CDR3 DNA sequence: TGTGCCACCAGTCCGGACAGCTACGAGCAGTACTTC. Protein product: CATSPDSYEQYF.

This clone was picked up many times. This sequence joins TRBV7-9 and TRBJ1-1, with D possibly being TRBD1 (5 bases). This CDR3 contains 15 residues. Deletions cut 1 base from V and 2 bases from J, with 11 bases between. Germline loops: CDR1 SEHNR, CDR2 FQNEAQ (reference sequence). The CDR3 loop is CASSLEGGVNTEAFF. In nucleotides, the CDR3 is TGTGCCAGCAGCTTAGAGGGAGGGGTTAACACTGAAGCTTTCTTT.

This clone was counted once. This sequence joins TRBV19 and TRBJ1-3; D gene ambiguous. Trimming took off 7 bases at V and 0 bases at J, with 4 bases between the two ends. CDR1 LNHDA and CDR2 SQIVND come from the germline V gene (reference sequence). The CDR3 runs to 12 residues. The CDR3, as DNA: TGTGCCAGTATATCCTCTGGAAACACCATATATTTT. Translated, it gives CASISSGNTIYF.

The chain carries TRBV7-2 and TRBJ1-5, with 10 bases aligning to TRBD1. Germline-derived CDR1 and CDR2 are SGHTA and FQGNSA. After removal of 4 bases from V and 7 bases from J, the junction contained 7 bases not matched to a gene. The CDR3 has 15 amino acids. The CDR3 DNA follows: TGTGCCAGCAGCTACGTAGGGACAGGGGAACAGCCCCAGCATTTT. Residues: CASSYVGTGEQPQHF.

The chain couples TRBV2 to TRBJ1-3; D remains ambiguous. The CDR3 runs 15 residues. Trimming cost V 5 bases and J 0 bases, with 11 bases left between them. The germline V gene has CDR1 SNHLY and CDR2 FYNNEI. The CDR3 spells CASSLSGLSGNTIYF. The CDR3 nucleotides read TGTGCCAGCAGTCTTTCAGGACTCTCTGGAAACACCATATATTTT.

The CDR3 loop reads CSASLGTAFEAFF. For the CDR3, the DNA is TGCAGTGCTAGTTTGGGGACAGCCTTTGAAGCTTTCTTT. The chain employs TRBV20-1 and TRBJ1-1; TRBD1 matches 7 bases. This CDR3 region has 13 residues. Germline assignment: CDR1 DFQATT and CDR2 SNEGSKA (reference sequence). V gave up 3 bases and J gave up 7 bases; unmatched junction bases: 8.

This rearrangement joins TRBV18 to TRBJ2-7; 10 positions agree with TRBD2. The V gene end was trimmed by 5 bases and the J gene end by 2 bases; junction bases not matched to a gene: 3. The CDR3 loop spans 14 amino acids. Germline CDR1 and CDR2: KGHSH and LQKENI. CDR3 bases: TGTGCCAGCTCATTCGGACTAGCGGCCTACGAGCAGTACTTC. Encoded protein: CASSFGLAAYEQYF. The complete variable domain, with remaining parts taken from reference TRBV18 and TRBJ2-7, reads NAGVMQNPRHLVRRRGQEARLRCSPMKGHSHVYWYRQLPEEGLKFMVYLQKENIIDESGMPKERFSAEFPKEGPSILRIQQVVRGDSAAYFCASSFGLAAYEQYFGPGTRLTVT.

This chain connects TRBV5-1 to TRBJ2-2, with TRBD2 identical over 13 bases. The CDR3 has 16 residues. With 4 bases clipped from V and 3 bases from J, the junction kept 3 bases outside the gene matches. The germline V gene encodes CDR1 SGHRS and CDR2 YFSETQ. The CDR3 DNA follows: TGCGCCAGCAGCACGGGACTAGCGGGATACACCGGGGAGCTGTTTTTT. Its protein product is CASSTGLAGYTGELFF.

The chain combines TRBV7-9 with TRBJ2-5; TRBD1 matches 7 bases. Per germline, CDR1 SEHNR and CDR2 FQNEAQ (reference sequence). The CDR3 spans 12 residues. The ends lost 5 bases at V and 9 bases at J; junction bases unmatched: 6. CDR3 sequence (DNA): TGTGCCAGCAGCCCCGCAGGGGGATCCCAGTACTTC. Protein sequence: CASSPAGGSQYF.

This sequence joins TRBV5-4 and TRBJ1-1; D might be TRBD1 (5 bases). V was cut by 0 bases and J by 3 bases, with 15 bases left in between. CDR3 length: 16 residues. Germline-derived CDR1 and CDR2 are SGHNT and YYREEE (reference sequence). The CDR3 nucleotides read TGTGCCAGCAGCTTGGCAGGAGTGGGGGGAGACACTGAAGCTTTCTTT. Amino acid sequence: CASSLAGVGGDTEAFF.

This clone was seen many times. The rearrangement uses TRBV6-5 and TRBJ1-1; D is possibly TRBD1 (5 bases). CDR1 is MNHEY, CDR2 SVGAGI, per germline. V lost 6 bases, J lost 5 bases, and 16 bases lay in between. This CDR3 has 14 residues. CDR3 protein: CASRETAGTTEAFF. DNA of the CDR3: TGTGCCAGCAGAGAGACAGCCGGAACGACTGAAGCTTTCTTT.

This clone was seen a few times. V and J are TRBV5-1 and TRBJ2-1; D remains unclear. CDR3 length equals 17 residues. V was cut by 1 base and J by 5 bases, with 19 bases left in between. Germline CDR1 SGHRS, CDR2 YFSETQ. Here the CDR3 DNA reads TGCGCCAGCAGCTTGCCCCCGGCTAGTATCGTCGACAATGAGCAGTTCTTC. Translated: CASSLPPASIVDNEQFF.

The genes are TRBV4-1 and TRBJ2-7; a possible D gene is TRBD2 (6 bases). Germline assignment: CDR1 MGHRA and CDR2 YSYEKL. Deletions cut 0 bases from V and 13 bases from J, with 16 bases between. The CDR3 totals 13 residues. CDR3 coding DNA: TGCGCCAGCAGCCAAGATGGGGGGATAAAACTATACTTC. Translation gives CASSQDGGIKLYF.